This TCR beta chain was retrieved from a study of shared clonotypes between healthy human individuals. TCRdb's copy holds only in-frame clones and misses some; the assay was immunoSEQ multiplex PCR. The top ten hold around 15% of the sample, which has over 300,000 clones, roughly 84% seen once. This CDR3 comprises 14 residues. The germline V gene encodes CDR1 MNHEY and CDR2 SMNVEV (reference sequence). Between the trimmed V and J ends, which lost 5 bases and 0 bases, there was a span of 8 bases. This clone was counted once. Source material: memory CD8+ T cells sorted from blood. Subset denoted: CD45RO+ cells pooled with CCR7-negative TemRA cells. This rearrangement joins TRBV27 to TRBJ1-5; D is undetermined. This sequence was found in a man aged 18 to 30 in good health. In nucleotides, the CDR3 is TGTGCCAGCAGTACCGGCTATAGCAATCAGCCCCAGCATTTT. Its translation: CASSTGYSNQPQHF.